The T cell receptor beta chain under discussion was sequenced for a study of blood T cell repertoires in COVID-19. V was clipped by 0 bases and J by 10 bases, with 12 bases between them. The CDR3 covers 13 residues. Repertoires were generated with immunoSEQ multiplex PCR, while TCRdb's copy carries only in-frame clones and drops some. The sample lists approximately 330,000 clones, roughly 90% seen once, with under 4.5% in the top ten. The J gene is TRBJ1-2, the V gene TRBV6-7; D is unclear. TRBV6-7 is classed as an ORF, of uncertain function. The specimen sequenced was peripheral blood. The sequence was collected from a woman aged 45 to 65 with active or convalescent COVID-19. The CDR3 loop reads CASSYSRRFDYTF. Written as DNA, the CDR3 is TGTGCCAGCAGTTACTCCCGGAGGTTCGACTACACCTTC.